The T cell receptor (beta chain) under discussion was sequenced for a study of shared clonotypes between healthy human individuals. Study findings and constraints: Memory subsets generally showed smaller estimated richness than naive subsets did.

Comments on this clone: Its antigen is not known.

TCRdb's table, derived via immunoSEQ multiplex PCR, lists solely in-frame clones and lacks some. The sample includes around 700,000 clones, approximately 79% of them seen just once. Free of recent acute infections or vaccinations, the donors were healthy HIV-negative adults. Trimming took 8 bases from V and 5 from J; bases not matched to a gene: 16. The CDR3 is 17 amino acids. CDR1 SNHLY and CDR2 FYNNEI come from the germline V gene. Source material: memory CD4+ T cells sorted from blood. Regarding subset: CD45RA-negative fraction. This clonotype was sampled from a woman in her twenties or thirties in good health. The chain uses TRBV2 and TRBJ2-5; TRBD2 matches at 11 bases. CDR3 loop: CASGVGLAGGLSETQYF. The CDR3 DNA reads as TGTGCCAGCGGGGTGGGGCTAGCGGGAGGCCTGAGCGAGACCCAGTACTTC.